This T cell receptor (beta chain) was sequenced for a study of T cell responses to AZD1222 COVID-19 vaccine. Trimming stripped 0 bases from V and 0 bases from J, with 12 bases between. The germline CDR1 and CDR2 sequences are GTSNPN and SVGIG (reference sequence). The CDR3 has 16 amino acids. The analysis combined second doses at about 4 or about 12 weeks. This clone was seen just once. Data came from immunoSEQ multiplex PCR; TCRdb stores just in-frame clones and leaves some out. The sample holds about 140,000 clones, approximately 91% seen once. The sequence derives from an adult who received the AZD1222 COVID-19 vaccine. This material consisted of peripheral blood, taken 28 days after the second AZD1222 dose. The chain combines TRBV30 with TRBJ1-5, with D uncertain. The CDR3 spells CAWSVTGRTSNQPQHF. The CDR3 DNA reads as TGTGCCTGGAGTGTCACCGGCAGGACTAGCAATCAGCCCCAGCATTTT.